Listed below are T cell receptor beta chains from one sample, sequenced in a study of graft-versus-host responses after intestinal transplantation. These receptors' antigens are unknown. The table came from immunoSEQ multiplex PCR; TCRdb's copy has only in-frame clones and leaves some out. Of 95,000 to 130,000 clones listed, roughly nine tenths are singletons. This sample comprised unstimulated CD4+ T cells sorted from spleen or lymph node cells, obtained before intestinal transplant. Source of these receptors: a human donor who received an intestinal transplant. The CDR3 runs from the conserved cysteine through the conserved F or W. The order of the fields is D gene, CDR3 length, V gene, J gene, CDR3 protein. D genes are given only for firm matches.

D: TRBD1
length: 15
V: TRBV11-2
J: TRBJ2-2
CDR3: CASSFGTVNTGELFF

D: .
length: 16
V: TRBV19
J: TRBJ2-4
CDR3: CASSITGLLAKNIQYF

D: .
length: 14
V: TRBV5-1
J: TRBJ2-5
CDR3: CASSLAASEGTQYF

D: .
length: 14
V: TRBV27
J: TRBJ2-7
CDR3: CASTPAGQWREQYF

D: TRBD2
length: 15
V: TRBV9
J: TRBJ2-3
CDR3: CASSQGLARTDTQYF

D: .
length: 15
V: TRBV5-1
J: TRBJ2-7
CDR3: CASSTYSGNSGEQYF

D: .
length: 13
V: TRBV10-2
J: TRBJ2-1
CDR3: CASCRVRYNEQFF

D: .
length: 13
V: TRBV29-1
J: TRBJ2-7
CDR3: CSVGAGVGYEQYF

D: .
length: 12
V: TRBV6-8
J: TRBJ1-5
CDR3: CASGPANQPQHF

D: TRBD1
length: 14
V: TRBV18
J: TRBJ1-6
CDR3: CASSRQGSNSPLHF

D: .
length: 13
V: TRBV5-1
J: TRBJ2-3
CDR3: CASSTTLTDTQYF

D: .
length: 17
V: TRBV10-2
J: TRBJ2-3
CDR3: CASSESMAGRGSDTQYF

D: TRBD1
length: 19
V: TRBV27
J: TRBJ2-7
CDR3: CASRSPALRGNFLGYEQYF

D: .
length: 17
V: TRBV5-1
J: TRBJ2-2
CDR3: CASSLAINYLNTGELFF

D: .
length: 15
V: TRBV5-4
J: TRBJ1-1
CDR3: CASTKLYQGNTEAFF

D: .
length: 11
V: TRBV6-1
J: TRBJ2-3
CDR3: CASSPRDTQYF

D: .
length: 15
V: TRBV9
J: TRBJ1-6
CDR3: CASSVAGQYNSPLHF

D: TRBD1
length: 14
V: TRBV2
J: TRBJ1-1
CDR3: CASTVTGGYTEAFF

D: .
length: 16
V: TRBV28
J: TRBJ1-5
CDR3: CASSSVVGARNQPQHF

D: .
length: 15
V: TRBV28
J: TRBJ2-1
CDR3: CASSFQLAAYNEQFF

D: .
length: 13
V: TRBV9
J: TRBJ1-2
CDR3: CASSVRSGLGYTF

D: TRBD2
length: 13
V: TRBV5-4
J: TRBJ2-3
CDR3: CASRIAGVGTQYF